This TCR beta chain was captured by sequencing in a study of cytotoxic CD8 clonotypes in ibrutinib-treated CLL. Overall study context: When averaged across all of the samples, the counts came to some 250,000 productive templates and 85,000 to 95,000 productive rearrangements.

Overall study results and limits: Clonality went up at ibrutinib response and then declined back toward baseline at progression.

As to this clone: What it binds is not known.

V dropped 4 bases and J dropped 3 bases, with 7 bases sitting between them. CDR1 and CDR2 from the germline V gene are MNHEY and SMNVEV (reference sequence). The CDR3 has 12 residues. Repertoires were generated with immunoSEQ multiplex PCR, while TCRdb's copy carries only in-frame clones and drops some. The data contain around 53,000 clones, roughly 54% of them singletons. J is TRBJ2-7 and V is TRBV27; no definite D call. This TCR derives from a human donor with chronic lymphocytic leukemia. The specimen comprised PBMCs, sampled at disease progression, from a patient treated with ibrutinib. The CDR3 is CASSSSLYEQYF. The CDR3 DNA reads TGTGCCAGCAGTTCGAGCCTCTACGAGCAGTACTTC.